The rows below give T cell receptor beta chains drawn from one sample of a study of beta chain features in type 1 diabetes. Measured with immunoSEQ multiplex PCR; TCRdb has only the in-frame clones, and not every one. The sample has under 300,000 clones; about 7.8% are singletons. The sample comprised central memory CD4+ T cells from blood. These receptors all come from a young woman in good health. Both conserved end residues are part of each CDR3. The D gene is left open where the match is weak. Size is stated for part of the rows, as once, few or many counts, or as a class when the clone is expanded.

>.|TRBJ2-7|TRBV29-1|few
TGCAGCGTTAAGAACTACGAGCAGTACTTC
CSVKNYEQYF
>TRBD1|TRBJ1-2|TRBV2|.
TGTGCCAGCAGGGACAGGGGAACTAACTATGGCTACACCTTC
CASRDRGTNYGYTF
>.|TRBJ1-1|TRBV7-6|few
TGTGCCAGCAGCATTACGGTTAACACTGAAGCTTTCTTT
CASSITVNTEAFF
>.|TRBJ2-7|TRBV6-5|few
TGTGCCAGCAGTCGCGAGGGGCGCCACGAGCAGTACTTC
CASSREGRHEQYF
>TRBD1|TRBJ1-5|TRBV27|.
TGTGCCAGCAGTCCTCGGGACAGGGGGCTGGCTAGCAATCAGCCCCAGCATTTT
CASSPRDRGLASNQPQHF
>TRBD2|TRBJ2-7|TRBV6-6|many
TGTGCCAGCAGTTACGGTAGCGGGTCCATCTATCGGGAGCAGTACTTC
CASSYGSGSIYREQYF
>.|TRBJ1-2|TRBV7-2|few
TGTGCCAGCAGCTTGGACGAAAGCTATGGCTACACCTTC
CASSLDESYGYTF
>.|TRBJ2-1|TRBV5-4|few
TGTGCCAGCAGCTTGCGTCGCCTGAGCTCCTACAATGAGCAGTTCTTC
CASSLRRLSSYNEQFF
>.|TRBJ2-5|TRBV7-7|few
TGTGCTAGCAGCTTAGGAGGTGAACAGACCCAGTACTTC
CASSLGGEQTQYF
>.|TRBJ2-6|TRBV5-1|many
TGCGCCAGCAGCTCGACTACTGGGGCCAACGTCCTGACTTTC
CASSSTTGANVLTF
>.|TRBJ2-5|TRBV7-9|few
TGTGCCAGCAGCTTAGCGAGGACCAGGGACGAGACCCAGTACTTC
CASSLARTRDETQYF
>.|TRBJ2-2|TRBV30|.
TGTGCCTGGCTGAGAGGGGGATCGAACACCGGGGAGCTGTTTTTT
CAWLRGGSNTGELFF
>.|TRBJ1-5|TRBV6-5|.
TGTGCCAGCAACGCAGCGAGGAGTGGACCCCAGCATTTT
CASNAARSGPQHF
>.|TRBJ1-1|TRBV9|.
TGTGCCAGCAGCTTAGGGGTTAGCACTGAAGCTTTCTTT
CASSLGVSTEAFF
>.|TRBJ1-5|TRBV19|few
TGTGCCAGTAGTATTTGGTCAGGGATCAATCAGCCCCAGCATTTT
CASSIWSGINQPQHF
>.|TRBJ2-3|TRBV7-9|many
TGTGCCAGCAGCTCTTGGCGGGGCCGCCGTGAAGGAGATACGCAGTATTTT
CASSSWRGRREGDTQYF
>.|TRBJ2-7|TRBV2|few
TGTGCCAGCAACCCGGGCAGGGGGGTCTACGAGCAGTACTTC
CASNPGRGVYEQYF
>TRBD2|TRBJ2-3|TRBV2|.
TGTGCCAGCAACATAGCGGGGGACCCCTATTTT
CASNIAGDPYF
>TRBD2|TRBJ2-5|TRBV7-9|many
TGTGCCAGCAGCATTGCCGGGACTAGCGGAATTAGAGAGACCCAGTACTTC
CASSIAGTSGIRETQYF
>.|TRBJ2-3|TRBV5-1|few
TGCGCCAGCAGCTTGACTTCCCGCACAGATACGCAGTATTTT
CASSLTSRTDTQYF
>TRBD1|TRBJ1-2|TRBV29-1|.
TGCAGCGTTCAGCAGGGGGCGTTCGACTATGGCTACACCTTC
CSVQQGAFDYGYTF
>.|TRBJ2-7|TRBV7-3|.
TGTGCCAGCAGCCAGACAGGTCCGGCCTACGAGCAGTACTTC
CASSQTGPAYEQYF
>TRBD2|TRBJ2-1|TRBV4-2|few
TGTGCCAGCAGCCAAGGGATTGCTAGCGGGTGGTACAATGAGCAGTTCTTC
CASSQGIASGWYNEQFF
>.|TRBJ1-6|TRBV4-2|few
TGTGCCAGCAGCCAAACCGAGGCTATCTATTCACCCCTCCACTTT
CASSQTEAIYSPLHF
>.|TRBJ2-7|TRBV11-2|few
TGTGCCAGCGGTGAATGGACAGTGGGTGCCGAGCAGTACTTC
CASGEWTVGAEQYF
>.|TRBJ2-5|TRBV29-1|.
TGCAGCGTTGGGGAAGAGACCCAGTACTTC
CSVGEETQYF
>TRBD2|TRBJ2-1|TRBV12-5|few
TGTGCGTCGGGGGGATACAATGAGCAGTTCTTC
CASGGYNEQFF
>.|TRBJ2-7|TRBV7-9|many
TGTGCCAGCAGCCTTCAAGGGACCTATGGGGAGCAGTACTTC
CASSLQGTYGEQYF
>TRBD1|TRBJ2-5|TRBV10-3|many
TGTGCCATCAGGGGACAGGGGGGACGAGAAGAGACCCAGTACTTC
CAIRGQGGREETQYF
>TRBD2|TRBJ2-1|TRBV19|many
TGTGCCACCTCGCATAGCGGGAGTAGCACCTACAATGAGCAGTTCTTC
CATSHSGSSTYNEQFF
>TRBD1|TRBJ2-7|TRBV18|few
TGTGCCAGCTCACCGGGGACAGAACTCTACGAGCAGTACTTC
CASSPGTELYEQYF
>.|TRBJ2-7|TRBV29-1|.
TGCAGCGTTGAAGATCCTACTCGACGCTACGAGCAGTACTTC
CSVEDPTRRYEQYF
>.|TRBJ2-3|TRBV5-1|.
TGCGCCAGCAGCTTGGCCCGGTCGAGTACTAGCACAGATACGCAGTATTTT
CASSLARSSTSTDTQYF
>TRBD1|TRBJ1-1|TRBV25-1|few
TGTGCCAGCACTGGACAGGGCCCGAACACTGAAGCTTTCTTT
CASTGQGPNTEAFF
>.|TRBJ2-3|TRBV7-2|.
TGTGCCAGCAGCTTGGCGCGGGCGACAGATACGCAGTATTTT
CASSLARATDTQYF
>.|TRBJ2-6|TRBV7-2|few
TGTGCCAGCAGCTTTGGCCGCTCTGGGGCCAACGTCCTGACTTTC
CASSFGRSGANVLTF
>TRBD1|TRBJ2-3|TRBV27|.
TGTGCCAGCATGACCGGGACAGGGGGCACAGATACGCAGTATTTT
CASMTGTGGTDTQYF
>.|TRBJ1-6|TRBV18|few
TGTGCCAGCTCACCATCCGGGGCCTTAAATTCACCCCTCCACTTT
CASSPSGALNSPLHF
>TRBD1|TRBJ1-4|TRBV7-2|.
TGTGCCAGCAGTCCGCGGGACAGACCTTTAAAACTGTTTTTT
CASSPRDRPLKLFF
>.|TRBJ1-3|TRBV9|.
TGTGCCAGCAGTACCACGGATGCGGGAAACACCATATATTTT
CASSTTDAGNTIYF
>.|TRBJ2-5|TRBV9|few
TGTGCCAGCGGACGTGGTACCCAAGAGACCCAGTACTTC
CASGRGTQETQYF
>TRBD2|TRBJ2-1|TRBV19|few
TGTGCCAGTAGCTCTAGCGGGAGAGGCTACAATGAGCAGTTCTTC
CASSSSGRGYNEQFF
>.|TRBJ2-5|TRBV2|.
TGTGCCAGCAGTGCCCATACCACTCAAGAGACCCAGTACTTC
CASSAHTTQETQYF
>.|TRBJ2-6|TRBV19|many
TGTGCCAGTAGTATTGGGAAAGGGGTGTCGGGGGCCAACGTCCTGACTTTC
CASSIGKGVSGANVLTF
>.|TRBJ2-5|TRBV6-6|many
TGTGCCAGCACGCTGATAGGGGGGGAGACCCAGTACTTC
CASTLIGGETQYF
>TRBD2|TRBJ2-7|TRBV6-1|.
TGTGCCAGCAGTGAAGCGCTCTTTTCTAGCGGGCAGGGCGAGCAGTACTTC
CASSEALFSSGQGEQYF
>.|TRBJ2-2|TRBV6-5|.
TGTGCCAGCAGGAGCTACGGGGAGCTGTTTTTT
CASRSYGELFF
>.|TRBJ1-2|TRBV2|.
TGTGCCAGTGGAAGGGGTAGGGGGTATGGCTACACCTTC
CASGRGRGYGYTF
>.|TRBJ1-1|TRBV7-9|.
TGTGCCAGCAGCTGGGCACAGTCGAACACTGAAGCTTTCTTT
CASSWAQSNTEAFF
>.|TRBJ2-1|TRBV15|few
TGTGCCACCAGCAGAGGGGCCTCCGGGGTGCAGTTCTTC
CATSRGASGVQFF
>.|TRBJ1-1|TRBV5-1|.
TGCGCCAGCAGCGGAAACAGGGCGGAGAGCACTGAAGCTTTCTTT
CASSGNRAESTEAFF
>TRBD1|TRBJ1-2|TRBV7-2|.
TGTGCCAGCAGCCCTGGACAGGGCGGGGGCTATGGCTACACCTTC
CASSPGQGGGYGYTF